This is a list of T cell receptor beta chains from one sample in a study of PD-L1 blockade in urothelial cancer. Profiled with immunoSEQ multiplex PCR; TCRdb holds only in-frame clones, not every one. The sample gives more than 95,000 clones, around 88% of which show up once; around 2.4% is in the top ten. Source: PBMCs, taken around atezolizumab (anti-PD-L1) treatment. The receptors were gathered from a man aged 45 to 65 with urothelial cancer. Both conserved end residues are part of each CDR3. A D gene is named only where the DNA matches it firmly. Size is stated for part of the rows, as once, few or many counts, or as a class when the clone is expanded.

J gene,clone size,V gene,D gene,CDR3 DNA,CDR3 protein
TRBJ2-1,NA,TRBV5-1,TRBD2,TGCGCCAGCAGCTTCCCCCTGACTAGCGGGCGCGGGAGGTTGAATGAGCAGTTCTTC,CASSFPLTSGRGRLNEQFF
TRBJ2-1,NA,TRBV9,NA,TGTGCCAGCAGCACCAGCGGGGAGCAGTTCTTC,CASSTSGEQFF
TRBJ2-2,few,TRBV7-9,NA,TGTGCCAGCAGCTTATGGGCTCCGGCAGAACTTACCGGGGAGCTGTTTTTT,CASSLWAPAELTGELFF
TRBJ1-2,NA,TRBV4-1,NA,TGCGCCAGCAGCCAACTCGAGGGTCGGGGAGGGGGTTACTATGGCTACACCTTC,CASSQLEGRGGGYYGYTF
TRBJ2-7,NA,TRBV2,NA,TGTGCCAGCAGAGTTCAGTACGAGCAGTACTTC,CASRVQYEQYF
TRBJ2-1,NA,TRBV5-1,NA,TGCGCCAGCAGCATACTACCCGGCCCTGCGGTCTATGAGCAGTTCTTC,CASSILPGPAVYEQFF
TRBJ2-2,NA,TRBV5-4,TRBD2,TGTGCCAGCAGACTCGGCGGGAGGGCCAACGGGGAGCTGTTTTTT,CASRLGGRANGELFF
TRBJ2-1,NA,TRBV2,TRBD2,TGTGCCAGCCTCTCACCGGGACTAGCGGGCCTCAAGACGAATGAGCAGTTCTTC,CASLSPGLAGLKTNEQFF
TRBJ1-2,few,TRBV28,NA,TGTGCCAGCACAGACAGTTATGGCTACACCTTC,CASTDSYGYTF
TRBJ1-4,once,TRBV30,TRBD1,TGTGCCTGGAGTGTCGGGACAGGGCGGTGGGAAAAACTGTTTTTT,CAWSVGTGRWEKLFF
TRBJ2-3,NA,TRBV15,TRBD2,TGTGCCACCAGCAGGGGGAGGTCGGGGGGAGCAGATACGCAGTATTTT,CATSRGRSGGADTQYF
TRBJ1-4,once,TRBV6-5,NA,TGTGCCAGCAGTCTGACAGGCGTGGGGGAAAAACTGTTTTTT,CASSLTGVGEKLFF
TRBJ2-1,once,TRBV2,TRBD2,TGTGCCAGCACACGGCGGGAGATGTTAGATGAGCAGTTCTTC,CASTRREMLDEQFF
TRBJ1-1,NA,TRBV19,NA,TGTGCCAGTAGTATAACCCCACAGGAAAGGGAGAACACTGAAGCTTTCTTT,CASSITPQERENTEAFF
TRBJ2-4,once,TRBV9,NA,TGTGCCAGCAGCGTAGTTGCCACAGGGACCAAAAACATTCAGTACTTC,CASSVVATGTKNIQYF
TRBJ2-4,NA,TRBV28,TRBD1,TGTGCCAGCAGTCCCTGGACAGGGACGGCCAAAAACATTCAGTACTTC,CASSPWTGTAKNIQYF
TRBJ1-1,NA,TRBV18,NA,TGTGCCAGCTCACCTGCAGGTGAGAACACTGAAGCTTTCTTT,CASSPAGENTEAFF
TRBJ1-4,NA,TRBV30,TRBD1,TGTGCCTGGAGCAGGGGGCGCCTGACTAATGAAAAACTGTTTTTT,CAWSRGRLTNEKLFF
TRBJ1-2,NA,TRBV7-2,TRBD1,TGTGCCAGCAGCCCGGACAGGGGCTATGGCTACACCTTC,CASSPDRGYGYTF
TRBJ1-1,once,TRBV19,NA,TGTGCCAGTACCGAGCAGGGAAAGGCTTTCTTT,CASTEQGKAFF
TRBJ1-1,NA,TRBV2,NA,TGTGCCAGCAGGGGGGGGAGTGGTGAAGCTTTCTTT,CASRGGSGEAFF
TRBJ2-1,NA,TRBV5-4,TRBD1,TGTGCCAGCAGCTGGCCGGGACAGCTGTACAATGAGCAGTTCTTC,CASSWPGQLYNEQFF
TRBJ2-7,NA,TRBV6-5,NA,TGTGCCAGCAGTCCCAACGGCGGATTTCCCTACGAGCAGTACTTC,CASSPNGGFPYEQYF
TRBJ2-2,NA,TRBV19,NA,TGTGCCAGTACGAGACGGGACAAGAACACCGGGGAGCTGTTTTTT,CASTRRDKNTGELFF
TRBJ1-4,NA,TRBV2,NA,TGTGCCAGCAGTGACACGGGGGCTAATGAAAAACTGTTTTTT,CASSDTGANEKLFF
TRBJ2-6,NA,TRBV7-8,TRBD1,TGTGCCAGCAGCTTAGCGCCGGGACAGGGGTCTGGGGCCAACGTCCTGACTTTC,CASSLAPGQGSGANVLTF
TRBJ2-7,NA,TRBV23-1,NA,TGCGCCAGCAGTCAATGTGGCGGAACTTACGAGCAGTACTTC,CASSQCGGTYEQYF
TRBJ2-1,once,TRBV27,TRBD2,TGTGCCAGCAGTCTCACCCTCAGCGGGAGCTCCTACAATGAGCAGTTCTTC,CASSLTLSGSSYNEQFF
TRBJ2-3,NA,TRBV9,NA,TGTGCCAGCAGCGTAGGAGTCTACCTGGGCACAGATACGCAGTATTTT,CASSVGVYLGTDTQYF
TRBJ2-7,NA,TRBV5-4,TRBD2,TGTGCCAGCAGCTCGAGACTAGCGGGAGGTTTTTACGAGCAGTACTTC,CASSSRLAGGFYEQYF
TRBJ2-2,NA,TRBV9,TRBD2,TGTGCCAGCAGCGTAGGGGGGGGCACCGGGGAGCTGTTTTTT,CASSVGGGTGELFF
TRBJ2-1,NA,TRBV2,TRBD2,TGTGCCAGCAACACCCTCGGGACTAGCGGATACAATGAGCAGTTCTTC,CASNTLGTSGYNEQFF
TRBJ1-1,NA,TRBV25-1,TRBD1,TGTGCCAGCGCAGGGGGCGGGCACACTGAAGCTTTCTTT,CASAGGGHTEAFF
TRBJ2-1,NA,TRBV10-1,TRBD1,TGCGCCAGCAGTGAATGGACAGGGCTCTACAATGAGCAGTTCTTC,CASSEWTGLYNEQFF
TRBJ2-3,NA,TRBV18,NA,TGTGCCAGCTCACCACCGGCGGGCGGGTACACAGATACGCAGTATTTT,CASSPPAGGYTDTQYF
TRBJ2-1,once,TRBV9,NA,TGTGCCAGCAGCCCCTTTCGGTGGGCCGGGATCTATGAGCAGTTCTTC,CASSPFRWAGIYEQFF
TRBJ2-3,NA,TRBV5-1,TRBD2,TGCGCCAGCAGCTCGACTAGCGGGGCGGATACGCAGTATTTT,CASSSTSGADTQYF
TRBJ2-1,NA,TRBV4-2,TRBD2,TGTGCCAGCAGCCCGAAGTCCCCTAGCGGGGGGTACAATGAGCAGTTCTTC,CASSPKSPSGGYNEQFF
TRBJ2-1,once,TRBV5-1,NA,TGCGCCAGCAGCCCTGGAGGGGCTGAATACAATGAGCAGTTCTTC,CASSPGGAEYNEQFF
TRBJ2-3,NA,TRBV6-4,TRBD1,TGTGCCAGCAGAGGACAGGGGACAGATACGCAGTATTTT,CASRGQGTDTQYF
TRBJ2-5,few,TRBV7-7,TRBD1,TGTGCTAGCAGCGAACAGGGGATTGGAGAGACCCAGTACTTC,CASSEQGIGETQYF
TRBJ2-1,NA,TRBV10-3,NA,TGTGCCATCAGTGGCCAACGAGGGAACAATGAGCAGTTCTTC,CAISGQRGNNEQFF
TRBJ1-2,NA,TRBV30,NA,TGTGCCTGCAATGAAGGGGCCTTAGCTAACTATGGCTACACCTTC,CACNEGALANYGYTF
TRBJ2-4,NA,TRBV14,TRBD2,TGTGCCAGCAGCCCTTGGACTAGCGGGTCCGCAGAGGACATTCAGTACTTC,CASSPWTSGSAEDIQYF
TRBJ2-7,NA,TRBV10-3,TRBD1,TGTGCCATCAGCCCCGGGACAGGGCTTTACGAGCAGTACTTC,CAISPGTGLYEQYF
TRBJ1-3,NA,TRBV13,NA,TGTGCCAGCAGCTTCGCTACCGGGACTCGCGGAAACACCATATATTTT,CASSFATGTRGNTIYF
TRBJ2-7,NA,TRBV7-9,NA,TGTGCCAGCAGCTTAGAAATTCTGGGGCAGAACGAGCAGTACTTC,CASSLEILGQNEQYF